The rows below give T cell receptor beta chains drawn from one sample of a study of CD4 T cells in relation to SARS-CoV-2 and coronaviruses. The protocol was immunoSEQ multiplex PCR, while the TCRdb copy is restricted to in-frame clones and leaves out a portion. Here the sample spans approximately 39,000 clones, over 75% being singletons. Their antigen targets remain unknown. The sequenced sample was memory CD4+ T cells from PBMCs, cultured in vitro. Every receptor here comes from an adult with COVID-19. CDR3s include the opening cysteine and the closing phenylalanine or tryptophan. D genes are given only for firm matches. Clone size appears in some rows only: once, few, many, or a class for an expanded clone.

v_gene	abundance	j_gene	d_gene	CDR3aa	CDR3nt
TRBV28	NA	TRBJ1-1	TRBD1	CASSPGGGGIAEAFF	TGTGCCAGCAGCCCCGGAGGAGGGGGCATCGCTGAAGCTTTCTTT
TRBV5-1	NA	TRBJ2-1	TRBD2	CASSLQTSGINEQFF	TGCGCCAGCAGCTTACAGACTAGCGGGATCAATGAGCAGTTCTTC
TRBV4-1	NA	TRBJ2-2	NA	CASSPSDRPRRELFF	TGCGCCAGCAGCCCCTCCGACAGGCCGAGGAGGGAGCTGTTTTTT
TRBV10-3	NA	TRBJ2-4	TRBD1	CATQGQGSKNIQYF	TGTGCCACCCAGGGACAGGGGTCCAAAAACATTCAGTACTTC
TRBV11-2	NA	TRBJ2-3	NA	CASSLNNPDTQYF	TGTGCCAGCAGCTTGAATAATCCAGATACGCAGTATTTT
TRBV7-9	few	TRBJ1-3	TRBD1	CASSPTGGHSGNTIYF	TGTGCCAGCAGCCCGACAGGGGGTCACTCTGGAAACACCATATATTTT
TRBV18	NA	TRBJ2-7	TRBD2	CASSPPLAGDEQYF	TGTGCCAGCTCACCACCCCTAGCGGGAGACGAGCAGTACTTC
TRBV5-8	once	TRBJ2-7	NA	CASSPTLEGYEQYF	TGTGCCAGCAGCCCCACTTTAGAGGGCTACGAGCAGTACTTC
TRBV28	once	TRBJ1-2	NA	CASSLSTQGYGYTF	TGTGCCAGCAGTTTAAGTACACAGGGCTATGGCTACACCTTC
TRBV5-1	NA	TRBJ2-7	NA	CASSRNGVREQYF	TGCGCCAGCAGCCGCAATGGAGTCCGGGAGCAGTACTTC
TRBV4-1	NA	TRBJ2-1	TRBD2	CASSQDPSGDTYNEQFF	TGCGCCAGCAGCCAAGATCCTAGCGGGGATACCTACAATGAGCAGTTCTTC
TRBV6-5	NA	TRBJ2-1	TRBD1	CASRGRGQSYNEQFF	TGTGCCAGCCGGGGCAGGGGACAGTCTTACAATGAGCAGTTCTTC
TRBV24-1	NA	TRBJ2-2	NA	CATSDPDREGNTGELFF	TGTGCCACCAGTGATCCGGACAGGGAGGGTAACACCGGGGAGCTGTTTTTT
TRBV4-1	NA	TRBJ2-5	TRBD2	CASSQGISGLEETQYF	TGCGCCAGCAGCCAAGGGATATCGGGACTAGAAGAGACCCAGTACTTC
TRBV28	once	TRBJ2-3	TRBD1	CASSRGQADTQYF	TGTGCCAGCAGCCGTGGACAGGCAGATACGCAGTATTTT
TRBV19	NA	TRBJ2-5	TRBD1	CASSLQGTGTGKTQYF	TGTGCCAGTAGTCTTCAGGGAACCGGGACAGGGAAGACCCAGTACTTC
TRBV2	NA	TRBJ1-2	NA	CASSDALSNYGYTF	TGTGCCAGCAGTGATGCCTTGTCTAACTATGGCTACACCTTC
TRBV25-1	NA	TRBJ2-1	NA	CASSEMGASYNEQFF	TGTGCCAGCAGTGAAATGGGGGCTTCCTACAATGAGCAGTTCTTC
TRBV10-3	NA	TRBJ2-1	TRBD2	CAIAGLTNNEQFF	TGTGCCATCGCGGGACTAACGAACAATGAGCAGTTCTTC
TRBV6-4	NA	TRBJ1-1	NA	CASSEDGLDTEAFF	TGTGCCAGCAGTGAGGACGGGCTTGACACTGAAGCTTTCTTT